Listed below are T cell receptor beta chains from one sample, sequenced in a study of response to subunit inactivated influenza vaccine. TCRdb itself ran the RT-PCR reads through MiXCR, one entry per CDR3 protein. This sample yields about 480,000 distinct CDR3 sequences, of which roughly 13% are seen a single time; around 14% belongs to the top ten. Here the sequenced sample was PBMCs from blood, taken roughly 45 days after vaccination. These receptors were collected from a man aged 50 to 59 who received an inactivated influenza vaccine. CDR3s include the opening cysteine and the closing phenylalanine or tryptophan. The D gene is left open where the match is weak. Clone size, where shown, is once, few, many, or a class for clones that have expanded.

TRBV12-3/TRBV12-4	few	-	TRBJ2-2	TGTGCCAGCAGTTCACCCCCCGGGACGCGGTTCGGGGAGCTGTTTTTT	CASSSPPGTRFGELFF
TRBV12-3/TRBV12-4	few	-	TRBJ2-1	TGTGCCAGCAGGTTGGACGGATCTTACAATGAGCAGTTCTTC	CASRLDGSYNEQFF
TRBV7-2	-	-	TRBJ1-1	TGTGCCAGCAGCTTAATCACAGTCAAGAACACTGAAGCTTTCTTT	CASSLITVKNTEAFF
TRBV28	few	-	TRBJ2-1	TGTGCCAGCCGATCGGGCGGAGGGAGCTCCTACAATGAGCAGTTCTTC	CASRSGGGSSYNEQFF
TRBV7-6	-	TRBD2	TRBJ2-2	TGTGCCAGCAGTCCCGGGACTAGCACCGGGGAGCTGTTTTTT	CASSPGTSTGELFF
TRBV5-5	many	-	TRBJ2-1	TGTGCCAGCAGCTTGGGGACTACTCCGCCGGTGCAGTTCTTC	CASSLGTTPPVQFF
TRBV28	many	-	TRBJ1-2	TGTGCCAGCAGTTTATTTACCCCAGGGGCCTATGGCTACACCTTC	CASSLFTPGAYGYTF
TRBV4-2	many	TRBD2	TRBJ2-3	TGTGCCAGCAGCCAAGAGAAGCGGGAGGGTGCAGATACGCAGTATTTT	CASSQEKREGADTQYF
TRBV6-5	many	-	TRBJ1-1	TGTGCCAGCAGTTATTATGGGTCCGGGGGGCACACTGAAGCTTTCTTT	CASSYYGSGGHTEAFF
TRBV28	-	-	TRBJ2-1	TGTGCCACCCAGTTGTTGGCTAGCGTCAATGAGCAGTTCTTC	CATQLLASVNEQFF
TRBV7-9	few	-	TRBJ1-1	TGTGCCAGCAGCGCCGATACTGAAGCTTTCTTT	CASSADTEAFF
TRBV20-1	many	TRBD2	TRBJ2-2	TGCAGTGCCAGGGGGACTAGCGGGAGTTCCGGGGAGCTGTTTTTT	CSARGTSGSSGELFF
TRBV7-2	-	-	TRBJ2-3	TGTGCCAGCAGCTTATATCAGTTAACGCAGTATTTT	CASSLYQLTQYF
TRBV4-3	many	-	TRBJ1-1	TGCGCCAGCAGCCAAGAACGGACTGTGAACACTGAAGCTTTCTTT	CASSQERTVNTEAFF
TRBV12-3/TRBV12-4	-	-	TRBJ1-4	TGTGCCAGCAGGCAGGTTGGGGGTGAAAAACTGTTTTTT	CASRQVGGEKLFF
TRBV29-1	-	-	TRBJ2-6	TGCAGCGCGGTAGAAGGGGCCAACGTCCTGACTTTC	CSAVEGANVLTF
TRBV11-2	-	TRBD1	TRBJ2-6	TGTGCCAGCAGTTTTCCCTTGGGACAGCATAGCTCTGGGGCCAACGTCCTGACTTTC	CASSFPLGQHSSGANVLTF
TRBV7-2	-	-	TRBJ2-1	TGTGCCAGCAGCCCTCGGGCGGGATACTCCTACAATGAGCAGTTCTTC	CASSPRAGYSYNEQFF
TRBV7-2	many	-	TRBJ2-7	TGTGCCAGCACCCAAGGGGGGGGCCTGTCCTACGAGCAGTACTTC	CASTQGGGLSYEQYF
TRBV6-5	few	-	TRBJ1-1	TGTGCCAGCAGTTACTCGGACAGCACTGAAGCTTTCTTT	CASSYSDSTEAFF
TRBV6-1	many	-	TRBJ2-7	TGTGCCAGCACCAACGGCAGGGGAGGTGAGCAGTACTTC	CASTNGRGGEQYF
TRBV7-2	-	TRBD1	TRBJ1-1	TGTGCCAGCACCCACAGGGGGCTAACTGAAGCTTTCTTT	CASTHRGLTEAFF
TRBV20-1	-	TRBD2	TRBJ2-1	TGCAGTGCTAGAGATTGGCAGGGAGGGTTACCATACAATGAGCAGTTCTTC	CSARDWQGGLPYNEQFF
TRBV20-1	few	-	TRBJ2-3	TGCAGTGCTAGAGTTAGCGGTAACACAGATACGCAGTATTTT	CSARVSGNTDTQYF
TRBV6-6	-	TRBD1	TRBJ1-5	TGTGCCAGCACTACAGGGGGCAGTCAGCCCCAGCATTTT	CASTTGGSQPQHF
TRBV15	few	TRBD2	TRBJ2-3	TGTGCCACCAGAGGAAGCGGGAGGGACACAGATACGCAGTATTTT	CATRGSGRDTDTQYF
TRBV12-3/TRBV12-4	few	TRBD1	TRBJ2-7	TGTGCCAGCGCGACAGGGGGCACATCCGAGCAGTACTTC	CASATGGTSEQYF
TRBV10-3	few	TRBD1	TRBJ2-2	TGTGCCATCAAAACCGAGGGGGCCACCGGGGAGCTGTTTTTT	CAIKTEGATGELFF
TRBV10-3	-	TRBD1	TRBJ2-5	TGTGCCATCGGGACAGGGAGTGTAGAGACCCAGTACTTC	CAIGTGSVETQYF
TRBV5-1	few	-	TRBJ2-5	TGCGCCAGCAGCTTGACAGGAACTCAAGAGACCCAGTACTTC	CASSLTGTQETQYF
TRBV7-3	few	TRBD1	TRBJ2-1	TGTGCCAGCAGCCCCGGAGGGGGACAGGCGTACAATGAGCAGTTCTTC	CASSPGGGQAYNEQFF
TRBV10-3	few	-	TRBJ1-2	TGTGCCATCAAGACTTTGAGGGAGGGCTACACCTTC	CAIKTLREGYTF
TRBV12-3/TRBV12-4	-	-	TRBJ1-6	TGTGCCAGCAGTCGGCGGGGCCGTAATTCACCCCTCCACTTT	CASSRRGRNSPLHF
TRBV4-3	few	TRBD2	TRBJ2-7	TGCGCCAGCAGCCATGAGCGGGGCCCCTCCTACGAGCAGTACTTC	CASSHERGPSYEQYF
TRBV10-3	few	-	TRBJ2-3	TGTGCCATCAGTGGAGGGGGGGGCCGGAGGACAGATACGCAGTATTTT	CAISGGGGRRTDTQYF
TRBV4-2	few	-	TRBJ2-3	TGTGCCAGCAGCCAAGAGTCGTACGGGAGAGGGCCAGATACGCAGTATTTT	CASSQESYGRGPDTQYF
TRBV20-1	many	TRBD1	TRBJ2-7	TGCAGTGCTAGGGACAGGGGGAAATACGAGCAGTACTTC	CSARDRGKYEQYF
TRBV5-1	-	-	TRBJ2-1	TGCGCCAGCAGCTTGAACGGGGGAACCTACAATGAGCAGTTCTTC	CASSLNGGTYNEQFF
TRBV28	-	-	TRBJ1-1	TGTGCCAGCAGTTTAGATAACGCGCGGACAAGTTTTTCTTTCTTT	CASSLDNARTSFSFF
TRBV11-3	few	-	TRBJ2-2	TGTGCCAGCAGCCGGGACACCCTCACCGGGGAGCTGTTTTTT	CASSRDTLTGELFF
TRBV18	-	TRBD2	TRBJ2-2	TGTGCCAGCTCACCATGGACTAGCGGAAACACCGGGGAGCTGTTTTTT	CASSPWTSGNTGELFF
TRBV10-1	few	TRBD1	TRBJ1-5	TGCGCCAGCAGAGCCTGGGACAGGGCCCTCAATCAGCCCCAGCATTTT	CASRAWDRALNQPQHF
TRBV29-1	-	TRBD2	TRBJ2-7	TGCAGCGTTGAATGGACTAGCGGAACCGCCTACGAGCAGTACTTC	CSVEWTSGTAYEQYF
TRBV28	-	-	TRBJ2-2	-	CASILGGRGYHTGELFF
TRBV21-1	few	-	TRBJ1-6	TGTGCCAGCAGCAAAGGCAAAAGGGGACAGGCTCGGGGTTCCTATAATTCACCCCTCCACTTT	CASSKGKRGQARGSYNSPLHF
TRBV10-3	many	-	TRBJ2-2	TGTGCCATCAGGACGCAGGGCGACACCGGGGAGCTGTTTTTT	CAIRTQGDTGELFF
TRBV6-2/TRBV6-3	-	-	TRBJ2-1	TGTGCCAGCAGTCGGGGAATTCCAGGGTCTCCCTACAATGAGCAGTTCTTC	CASSRGIPGSPYNEQFF
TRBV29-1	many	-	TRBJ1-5	TGCAGCGTTGGCGAGGGTCGGAGTCAGCCCCAGCATTTT	CSVGEGRSQPQHF
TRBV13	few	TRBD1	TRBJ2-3	TGTGCCAGCAGCTTAGGAAAGGGACAGCCCACCGGGGATACGCAGTATTTT	CASSLGKGQPTGDTQYF
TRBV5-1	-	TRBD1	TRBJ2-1	TGCGCCATCAGCAGACCGGGACAGGGTAATGAGCAGTTCTTC	CAISRPGQGNEQFF
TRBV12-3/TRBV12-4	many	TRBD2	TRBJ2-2	TGTGCCAGCGGACTAGCGGGATCAATCGGGGAGCTGTTTTTT	CASGLAGSIGELFF
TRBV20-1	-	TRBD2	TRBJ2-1	TGCAGTGCTAACAAGCGGGAGCCGCTACCCTACCCCCACAATGAGCAGTTCTTC	CSANKREPLPYPHNEQFF
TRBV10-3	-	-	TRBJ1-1	TGTGCCATCAGTGAGTCACAGGGTGGGGGGGACACTGAAGCTTTCTTT	CAISESQGGGDTEAFF
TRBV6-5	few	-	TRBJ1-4	TGTGCCAGCAGTTATCTATTCGGGAGGGGTGCAACTAATGAAAAACTGTTTTTT	CASSYLFGRGATNEKLFF
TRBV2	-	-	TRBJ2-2	TGTGCCAGCAGTGAGATGGGACACGACACCGGGGAGCTGTTTTTT	CASSEMGHDTGELFF
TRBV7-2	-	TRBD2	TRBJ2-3	TGTGCCAGCAGCTTTTCAGCGGGGTACACAGATACGCAGTATTTT	CASSFSAGYTDTQYF
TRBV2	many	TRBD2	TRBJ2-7	TGTGCCAGCAAGGCGGGAGGAAACTACGAGCAGTACTTC	CASKAGGNYEQYF
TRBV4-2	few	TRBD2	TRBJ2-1	TGTGCCAGCTCCCACCTAGCGGGAGTAGGATACAATGAGCAGTTCTTC	CASSHLAGVGYNEQFF